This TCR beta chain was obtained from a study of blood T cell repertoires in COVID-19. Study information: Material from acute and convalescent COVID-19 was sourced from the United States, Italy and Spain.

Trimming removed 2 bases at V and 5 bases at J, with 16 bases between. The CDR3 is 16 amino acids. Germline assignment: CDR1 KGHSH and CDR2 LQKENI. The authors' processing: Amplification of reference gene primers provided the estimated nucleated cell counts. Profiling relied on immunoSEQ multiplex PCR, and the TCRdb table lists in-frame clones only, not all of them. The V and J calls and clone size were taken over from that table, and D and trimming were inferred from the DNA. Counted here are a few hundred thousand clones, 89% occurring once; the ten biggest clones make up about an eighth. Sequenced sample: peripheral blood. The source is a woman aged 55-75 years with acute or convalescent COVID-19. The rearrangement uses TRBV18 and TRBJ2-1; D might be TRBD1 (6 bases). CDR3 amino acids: CASSPWGLAGDNEQFF. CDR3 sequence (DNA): TGTGCCAGCTCACCATGGGGGCTAGCAGGAGACAATGAGCAGTTCTTC.